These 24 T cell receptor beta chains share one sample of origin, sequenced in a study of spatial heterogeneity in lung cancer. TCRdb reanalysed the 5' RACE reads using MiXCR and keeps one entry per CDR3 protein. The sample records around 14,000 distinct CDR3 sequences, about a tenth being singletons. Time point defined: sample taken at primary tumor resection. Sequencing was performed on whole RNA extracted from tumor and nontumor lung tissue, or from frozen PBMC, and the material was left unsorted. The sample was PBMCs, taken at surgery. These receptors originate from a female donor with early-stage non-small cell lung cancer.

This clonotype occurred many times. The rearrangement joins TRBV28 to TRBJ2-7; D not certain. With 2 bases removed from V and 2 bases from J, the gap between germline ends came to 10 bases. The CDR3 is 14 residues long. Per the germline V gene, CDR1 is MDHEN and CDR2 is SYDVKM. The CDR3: CASSLGPSPYEQYF. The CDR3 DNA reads TGTGCCAGCAGTTTAGGGCCCTCCCCCTACGAGCAGTACTTC.

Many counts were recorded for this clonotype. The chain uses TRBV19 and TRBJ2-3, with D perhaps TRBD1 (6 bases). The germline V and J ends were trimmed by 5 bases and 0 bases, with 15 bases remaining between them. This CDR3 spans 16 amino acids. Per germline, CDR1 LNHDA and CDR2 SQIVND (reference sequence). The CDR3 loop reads CASSDQGGTSTDTQYF. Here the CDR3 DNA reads TGTGCCAGTAGTGATCAAGGGGGTACTAGCACAGATACGCAGTATTTT.

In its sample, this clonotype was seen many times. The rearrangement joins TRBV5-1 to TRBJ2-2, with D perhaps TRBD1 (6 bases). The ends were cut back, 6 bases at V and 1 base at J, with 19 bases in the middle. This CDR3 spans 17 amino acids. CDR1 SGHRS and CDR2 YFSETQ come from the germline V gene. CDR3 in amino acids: CASTATLDSLNTGELFF. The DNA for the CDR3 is TGCGCCAGCACCGCGACTTTGGACAGCCTGAACACCGGGGAGCTGTTTTTT. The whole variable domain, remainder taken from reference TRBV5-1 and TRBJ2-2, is KAGVTQTPRYLIKTRGQQVTLSCSPISGHRSVSWYQQTPGQGLQFLFEYFSETQRNKGNFPGRFSGRQFSNSRSEMNVSTLELGDSALYLCASTATLDSLNTGELFFGEGSRLTVL.

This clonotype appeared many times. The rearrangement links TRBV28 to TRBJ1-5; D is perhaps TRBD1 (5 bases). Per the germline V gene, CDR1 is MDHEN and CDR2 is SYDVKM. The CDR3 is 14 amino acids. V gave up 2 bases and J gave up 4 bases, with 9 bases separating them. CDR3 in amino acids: CASSLGGPNQPQHF. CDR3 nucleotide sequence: TGTGCCAGCAGTTTAGGGGGTCCGAATCAGCCCCAGCATTTT.

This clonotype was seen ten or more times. The CDR3 nucleotides are TGCGCCAGCAGCCGCCAACCAGGCCCGTCCACCGGGGAGCTGTTTTTT. This codes for CASSRQPGPSTGELFF. This sequence joins TRBV5-1 and TRBJ2-2; D uncertain. This CDR3 is built from 16 residues. Germline V CDR1 and CDR2: SGHRS, YFSETQ. V lost 4 bases to trimming and J lost 4 bases, with 17 bases between them.

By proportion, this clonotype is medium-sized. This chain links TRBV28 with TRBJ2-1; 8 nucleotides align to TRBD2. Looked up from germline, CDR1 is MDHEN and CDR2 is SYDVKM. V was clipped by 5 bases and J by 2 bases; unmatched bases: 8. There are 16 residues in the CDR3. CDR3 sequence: CASSSLGGATYNEQFF. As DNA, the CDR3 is TGTGCCAGCAGTAGCCTCGGGGGGGCCACCTACAATGAGCAGTTCTTC.

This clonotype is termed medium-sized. The CDR3 here is CASSPRQGNTGELFF. CDR3 nucleotides: TGCGCCAGCAGCCCTAGACAGGGGAACACCGGGGAGCTGTTTTTT. V is TRBV5-1 and J is TRBJ2-2; 7 nucleotides match TRBD1. The CDR3 contains 15 residues. CDR1 and CDR2 (germline): SGHRS, YFSETQ. V lost 4 bases, J lost 1 base, and 4 bases stayed unmatched.

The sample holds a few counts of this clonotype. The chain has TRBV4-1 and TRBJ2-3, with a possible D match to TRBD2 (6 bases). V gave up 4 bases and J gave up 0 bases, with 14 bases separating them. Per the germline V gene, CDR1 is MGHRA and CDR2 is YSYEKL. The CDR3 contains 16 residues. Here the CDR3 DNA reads TGCGCCAGCAGCCTAGGACTAACCCTAAGCACAGATACGCAGTATTTT. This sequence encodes CASSLGLTLSTDTQYF.

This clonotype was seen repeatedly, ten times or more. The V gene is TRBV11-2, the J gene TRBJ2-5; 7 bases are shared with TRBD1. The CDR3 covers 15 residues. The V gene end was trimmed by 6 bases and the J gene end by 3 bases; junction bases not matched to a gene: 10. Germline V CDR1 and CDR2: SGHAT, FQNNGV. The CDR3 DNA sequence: TGTGCCAGCAGTTCGAACCCGGGGACAGAAGAGACCCAGTACTTC. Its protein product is CASSSNPGTEETQYF.

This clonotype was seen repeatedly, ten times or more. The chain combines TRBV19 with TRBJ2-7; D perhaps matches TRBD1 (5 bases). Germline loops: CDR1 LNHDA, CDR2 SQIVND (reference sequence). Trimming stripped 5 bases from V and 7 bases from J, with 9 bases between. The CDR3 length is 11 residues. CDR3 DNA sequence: TGTGCCAGTAGTGACAGAATGGAGCAGTACTTC. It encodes CASSDRMEQYF.

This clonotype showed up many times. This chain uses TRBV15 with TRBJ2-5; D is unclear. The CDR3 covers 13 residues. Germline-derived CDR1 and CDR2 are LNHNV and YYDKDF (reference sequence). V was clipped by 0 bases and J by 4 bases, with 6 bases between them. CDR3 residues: CATSRDPLETQYF. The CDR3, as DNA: TGTGCCACCAGCAGAGACCCGTTAGAGACCCAGTACTTC.

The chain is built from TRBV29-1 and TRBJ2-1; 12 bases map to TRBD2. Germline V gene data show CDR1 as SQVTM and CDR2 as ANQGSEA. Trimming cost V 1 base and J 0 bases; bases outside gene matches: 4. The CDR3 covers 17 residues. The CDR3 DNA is TGCAGCGTTGAAGCAGGACTAGCGGGATCCTCCTACAATGAGCAGTTCTTC. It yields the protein CSVEAGLAGSSYNEQFF.

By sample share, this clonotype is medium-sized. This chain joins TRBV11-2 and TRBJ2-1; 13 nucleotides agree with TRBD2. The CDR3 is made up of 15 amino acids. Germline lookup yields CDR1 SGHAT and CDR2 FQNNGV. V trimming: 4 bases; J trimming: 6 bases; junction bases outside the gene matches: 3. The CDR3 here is CASSSGLAGANEQFF. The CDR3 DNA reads TGTGCCAGCAGCTCCGGACTAGCGGGGGCCAATGAGCAGTTCTTC.

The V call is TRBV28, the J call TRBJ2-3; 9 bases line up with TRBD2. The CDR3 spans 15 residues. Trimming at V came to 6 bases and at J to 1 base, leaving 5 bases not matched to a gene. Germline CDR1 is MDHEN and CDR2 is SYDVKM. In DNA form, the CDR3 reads TGTGCCAGCAGCTCAGCGGGAGGTGGCACAGATACGCAGTATTTT. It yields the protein CASSSAGGGTDTQYF.

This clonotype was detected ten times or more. In nucleotides, the CDR3 is TGTGCCAGCAGTTCATCTATGGGGGGCCGCGCAAAACTGTTTTTT. Translating it yields CASSSSMGGRAKLFF. This rearrangement joins TRBV27 to TRBJ1-4; TRBD1 is a possible D gene (6 bases). Trimming removed 4 bases at V and 10 bases at J, with 19 bases between. Germline loops: CDR1 MNHEY, CDR2 SMNVEV (reference sequence). CDR3 length: 15 residues. Supplemented by reference TRBV27 and TRBJ1-4, the full variable domain reads EAQVTQNPRYLITVTGKKLTVTCSQNMNHEYMSWYRQDPGLGLRQIYYSMNVEVTDKGDVPEGYKVSRKEKRNFPLILESPSPNQTSLYFCASSSSMGGRAKLFFGSGTQLSVL.

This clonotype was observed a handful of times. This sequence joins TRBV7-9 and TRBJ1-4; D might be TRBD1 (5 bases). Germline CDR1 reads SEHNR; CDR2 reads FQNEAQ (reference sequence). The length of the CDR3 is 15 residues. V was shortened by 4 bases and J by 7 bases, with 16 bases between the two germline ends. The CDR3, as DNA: TGTGCCAGCAGCTCCAGCAGGGCTTTTGGTGAAAAACTGTTTTTT. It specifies CASSSSRAFGEKLFF.

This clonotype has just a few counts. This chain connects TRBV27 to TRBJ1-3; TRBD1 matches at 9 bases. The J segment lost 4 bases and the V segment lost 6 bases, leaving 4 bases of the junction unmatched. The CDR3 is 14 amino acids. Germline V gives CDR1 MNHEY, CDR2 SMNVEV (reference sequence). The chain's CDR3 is CASSQGQGGNTIYF. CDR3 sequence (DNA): TGTGCCAGCAGCCAGGGACAGGGAGGAAACACCATATATTTT.

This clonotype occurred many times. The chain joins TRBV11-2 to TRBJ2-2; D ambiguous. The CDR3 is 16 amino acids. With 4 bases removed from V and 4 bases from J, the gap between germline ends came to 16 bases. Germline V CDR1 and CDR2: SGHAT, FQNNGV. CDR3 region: CASSYQASATTGELFF. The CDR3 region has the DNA TGTGCCAGCAGCTATCAGGCGAGCGCAACCACCGGGGAGCTGTTTTTT.

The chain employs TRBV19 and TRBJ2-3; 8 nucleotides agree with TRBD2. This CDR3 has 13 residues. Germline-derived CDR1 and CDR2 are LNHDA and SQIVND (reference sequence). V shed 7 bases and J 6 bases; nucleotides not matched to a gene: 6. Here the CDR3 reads CASNGGAVDTQYF. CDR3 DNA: TGTGCCAGTAACGGGGGGGCAGTTGATACGCAGTATTTT.

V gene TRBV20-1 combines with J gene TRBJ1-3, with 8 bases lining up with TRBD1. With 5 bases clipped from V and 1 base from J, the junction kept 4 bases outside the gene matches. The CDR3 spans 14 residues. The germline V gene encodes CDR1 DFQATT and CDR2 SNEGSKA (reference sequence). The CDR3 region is CSAGGTGSGNTIYF. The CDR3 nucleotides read TGCAGTGCTGGCGGGACAGGATCTGGAAACACCATATATTTT.

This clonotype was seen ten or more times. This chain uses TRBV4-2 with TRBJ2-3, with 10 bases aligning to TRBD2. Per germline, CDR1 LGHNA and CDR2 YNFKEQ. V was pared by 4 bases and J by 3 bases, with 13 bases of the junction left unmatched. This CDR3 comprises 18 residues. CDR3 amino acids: CASSRASGGPLGTDTQYF. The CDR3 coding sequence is TGTGCCAGCAGCCGTGCTAGCGGGGGCCCACTGGGGACAGATACGCAGTATTTT.

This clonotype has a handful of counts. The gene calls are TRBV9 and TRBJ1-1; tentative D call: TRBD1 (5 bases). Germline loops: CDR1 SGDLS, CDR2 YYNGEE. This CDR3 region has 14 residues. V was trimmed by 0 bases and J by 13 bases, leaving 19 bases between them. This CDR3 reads CASSVDDRYKKLFF. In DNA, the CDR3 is TGTGCCAGCAGCGTAGATGACAGATATAAGAAGCTTTTCTTT.

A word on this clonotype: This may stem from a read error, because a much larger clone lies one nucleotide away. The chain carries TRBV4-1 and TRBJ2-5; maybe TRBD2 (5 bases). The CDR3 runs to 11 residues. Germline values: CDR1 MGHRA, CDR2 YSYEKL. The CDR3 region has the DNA TGCGCCAGCCGGGGATTGGTCGCCCAGAACTTC. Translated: CASRGLVAQNF.

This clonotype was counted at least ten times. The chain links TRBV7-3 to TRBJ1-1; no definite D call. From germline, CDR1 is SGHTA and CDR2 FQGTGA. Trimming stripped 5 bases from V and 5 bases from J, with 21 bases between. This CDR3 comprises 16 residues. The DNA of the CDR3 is TGTGCCAGCAGCCCTGACGGATCTCTAAGGCGGACTGAAGCTTTCTTT. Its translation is CASSPDGSLRRTEAFF.